Given below is one T cell receptor beta chain in context. The antigen is unknown. This sample's time point: patch test 1, 2 weeks after DPC sensitization. Treatment reported: therapeutic diphenylcyclopropenone sensitization with weekly scalp DPC. This sample stems from a study of human T cells and chemical hapten exposure. Overall study context: Small volume differences among pooled libraries mainly caused per-sample TCR yield variation.

The CDR3 length is 14 residues. Per germline, CDR1 DFQATT and CDR2 SNEGSKA (reference sequence). Trimming stripped 2 bases from V and 2 bases from J, with 12 bases between. Study-wide findings and caveats: DPC sensitization produced no change in TCRs with frequency above 1 in 1000. A positive correlation with patch test score was found for PT1 expanded TCR counts.

TCRdb re-called the RACE reads through MiXCR, storing one row per CDR3 protein. Of more than 80,000 distinct CDR3 sequences listed, roughly 7.1% are singletons. The sequenced sample was whole blood, obtained in connection with sensitization to the hapten diphenylcyclopropenone (DPC). This chain uses TRBV20-1 with TRBJ1-2; TRBD1 is a possible D gene (6 bases). The receptor was isolated from a woman younger than 45 with alopecia areata. Some clones in this sample may be carry-over from other donors' samples. CDR3 region: CSARRQEGNYGYTF. The CDR3 nucleotides are TGCAGTGCTAGAAGACAGGAGGGAAACTATGGCTACACCTTC.